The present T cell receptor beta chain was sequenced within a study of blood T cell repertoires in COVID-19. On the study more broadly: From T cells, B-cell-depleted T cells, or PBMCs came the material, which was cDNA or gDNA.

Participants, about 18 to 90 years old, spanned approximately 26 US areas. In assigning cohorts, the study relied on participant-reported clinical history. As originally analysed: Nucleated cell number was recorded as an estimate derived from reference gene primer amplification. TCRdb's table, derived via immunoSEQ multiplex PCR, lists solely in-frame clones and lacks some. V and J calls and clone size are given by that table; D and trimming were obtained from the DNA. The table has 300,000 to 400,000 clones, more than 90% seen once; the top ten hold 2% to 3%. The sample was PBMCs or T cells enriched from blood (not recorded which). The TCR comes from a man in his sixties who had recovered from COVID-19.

This chain's CDR3 is CASSYGDTLNYGYTF. DNA of the CDR3: TGTGCCAGCAGTTACGGGGACACCTTAAACTATGGCTACACCTTC. The chain employs TRBV6-5 and TRBJ1-2, with D tentatively TRBD1 (6 bases). The CDR3 loop spans 15 amino acids. V gave up 2 bases and J gave up 2 bases, with 12 bases separating them. Germline CDR1 MNHEY, CDR2 SVGAGI.